These 2 T cell receptor beta chains were all obtained from the same sample, sequenced in a study of blood T cell repertoires in COVID-19. Produced via immunoSEQ multiplex PCR; TCRdb's table is partial and in-frame only. The repertoire holds a few hundred thousand clones, with over 75% as singletons. The sequenced sample consisted of PBMCs or T cells enriched from blood (not recorded which). The source of these receptors is a young man who had recovered from COVID-19.

The gene calls are TRBV3-1 (or the pseudogene TRBV3-2) and TRBJ2-2; possible D gene TRBD2, 5 bases. The CDR3 sequence is 17 residues long. V was clipped by 4 bases and J by 1 base, with 16 bases between them. CDR1 and CDR2 (germline): LGHDT, YNNKEL (reference sequence). In nucleotides, the CDR3 is TGTGCCAGCAGCCCTTTGGGGAGCAACAAGAACACCGGGGAGCTGTTTTTT. It yields the protein CASSPLGSNKNTGELFF.

This clone was recorded once. The chain couples TRBV6-1 to TRBJ1-2; D possibly corresponds to TRBD1 (6 bases). This CDR3 comprises 15 residues. Looked up from germline, CDR1 is MNHNS and CDR2 is SASEGT. V gave up 2 bases and J gave up 8 bases, with 18 bases separating them. The CDR3 region has the DNA TGTGCCAGCAGTGAAATTAACAGGGTTCTGTGGGGCTACACCTTC. Residues: CASSEINRVLWGYTF.